The 9 T cell receptor beta chains below were found in one sample sequenced in a study of blood T cell repertoires in COVID-19. The table came from immunoSEQ multiplex PCR; TCRdb's copy has only in-frame clones and leaves some out. This repertoire shows about 29,000 clones, roughly 90% found once; its top ten account for 3.5%. Sequencing input: peripheral blood. The receptors derive from a human donor in a cohort sampled during active COVID-19.

V is TRBV4-3 and J is TRBJ2-1; the match to TRBD2 covers 8 bases. This CDR3 comprises 17 residues. With 4 bases clipped from V and 4 bases from J, the junction kept 12 bases outside the gene matches. Germline assignment: CDR1 LGHNA and CDR2 YSLEER. CDR3 sequence reads: CASSRNSVGLAYNEQFF. The CDR3 DNA is TGCGCCAGCAGCCGAAATTCCGTAGGACTAGCTTACAATGAGCAGTTCTTC.

The V gene is TRBV9, the J gene TRBJ2-1; D call uncertain. The CDR3 runs to 13 residues. V was cut by 0 bases and J by 6 bases, with 7 bases left in between. CDR1 is SGDLS and CDR2 is YYNGEE in the germline V gene. In DNA form, the CDR3 reads TGTGCCAGCAGCGTAGAAGCTACCAATGAGCAGTTCTTC. It specifies CASSVEATNEQFF.

This chain joins TRBV5-5 and TRBJ1-5; a possible D gene is TRBD1 (6 bases). Between the trimmed V and J ends, which lost 4 bases and 0 bases, there was a span of 17 bases. CDR1 and CDR2 (germline): SGHKS, YYEKEE (reference sequence). There are 17 residues in the CDR3. The CDR3 loop is CASSGSDSYYSNQPQHF. The CDR3 DNA reads TGTGCCAGCAGCGGCTCGGACAGCTACTATAGCAATCAGCCCCAGCATTTT.

V and J are TRBV12-5 and TRBJ1-5, with D perhaps TRBD1 (6 bases). Germline CDR1 reads LGHNT; CDR2 reads FRNRAP. Trimming took 2 bases from V and 6 from J, leaving 14 bases between them. CDR3 size: 15 residues. The CDR3 protein is CASGLTDRLGQPQHF. The CDR3 nucleotides are TGTGCTAGTGGTTTGACAGACAGGTTGGGTCAGCCCCAGCATTTT.

This sequence joins TRBV2 and TRBJ2-1; 7 bases are a match to TRBD2. The CDR3 extends over 14 amino acids. Germline CDR1 and CDR2: SNHLY and FYNNEI. The J segment lost 10 bases and the V segment lost 7 bases, leaving 13 bases of the junction unmatched. The CDR3 DNA sequence: TGTGCCAGCATGAGGACTAGGGACCGAAAAGAGCAGTTCTTC. This encodes CASMRTRDRKEQFF. The whole variable domain, filled in from reference TRBV2 and TRBJ2-1, reads EPEVTQTPSHQVTQMGQEVILRCVPISNHLYFYWYRQILGQKVEFLVSFYNNEISEKSEIFDDQFSVERPDGSNFTLKIRSTKLEDSAMYFCASMRTRDRKEQFFGPGTRLTVL.

The chain's CDR3 is CASSPLRGYGYTF. The CDR3 nucleotides read TGTGCCAGCAGCCCCCTACGCGGTTATGGCTACACCTTC. The chain recombines TRBV14 with TRBJ1-2; D not resolved. The V and J ends lost 4 bases and 5 bases respectively, with 11 bases between them. The CDR3 loop spans 13 amino acids. Germline V gives CDR1 SGHDN, CDR2 FVKESK. The variable domain in full, completed from reference TRBV14 and TRBJ1-2, reads EAGVTQFPSHSVIEKGQTVTLRCDPISGHDNLYWYRRVMGKEIKFLLHFVKESKQDESGMPNNRFLAERTGGTYSTLKVQPAELEDSGVYFCASSPLRGYGYTFGSGTRLTVV.

The V call is TRBV5-4, the J call TRBJ2-7; 7 bases match TRBD1. The V segment lost 4 bases and the J segment 2 bases; nucleotides outside the gene matches: 3. The CDR3 has 13 residues. Germline V gene data show CDR1 as SGHNT and CDR2 as YYREEE (reference sequence). The CDR3 DNA sequence: TGTGCCAGCAGCCCCGGGACAGCCTACGAGCAGTACTTC. Its translation is CASSPGTAYEQYF.

This sequence joins TRBV7-9 and TRBJ1-2, with 8 bases that match TRBD1. The V segment lost 10 bases and the J segment 4 bases; nucleotides outside the gene matches: 5. The CDR3 length is 12 residues. Germline V lookup: CDR1 SEHNR, CDR2 FQNEAQ (reference sequence). The CDR3: CATGGRSYGYTF. CDR3 sequence (DNA): TGTGCCACAGGGGGCAGGTCCTATGGCTACACCTTC.

A few counts support this clone. The chain combines TRBV7-9 with TRBJ2-7; 7 nucleotides line up with TRBD1. CDR1 and CDR2 from the germline V gene are SEHNR and FQNEAQ (reference sequence). J gave up 2 bases and V 5 bases, and 6 bases lay outside the gene matches. The CDR3 covers 14 residues. This CDR3 reads CASSPQQGTYEQYF. CDR3 nucleotides: TGTGCCAGCAGCCCCCAACAGGGGACCTACGAGCAGTACTTC.